Listed here are 21 T cell receptor beta chains from one sample, sequenced in a study of blood T cells in healthy people across ages. For the second PCR, which ran for roughly 6 to 11 cycles, a sample-barcoded 5' primer and a J-beta primer mix were used. TCRdb ran MiXCR on the 5' RACE reads and lists one entry per CDR3 protein. This sample has around 1,500,000 distinct CDR3 sequences, with roughly 28% found just once. The sequenced sample consisted of blood. The receptors here all came from a woman aged 25 to 39 in good health.

The V and J genes are TRBV12-3 or TRBV12-4 and TRBJ1-1; no clear D. This CDR3 is 12 amino acids long. V lost 5 bases, J lost 6 bases, and 10 bases lay in between. CDR3 region: CASSPREAEAFF. In DNA, the CDR3 is TGTGCCAGCAGTCCCCGGGAGGCTGAAGCTTTCTTT.

The V gene is TRBV7-2, the J gene TRBJ2-1; 10 bases are shared with TRBD2. From germline, CDR1 is SGHTA and CDR2 FQGNSA. This CDR3 is built from 15 residues. Unmatched junction bases numbered 8, after V lost 2 bases and J lost 10 bases. The CDR3: CASSLFLAGAGEQFF. The DNA for the CDR3 is TGTGCCAGCAGCTTATTCCTAGCGGGAGCAGGGGAGCAGTTCTTC.

V and J are TRBV2 and TRBJ2-1; the match to TRBD2 covers 9 bases. Germline CDR1 is SNHLY and CDR2 is FYNNEI. After removal of 8 bases from V and 7 bases from J, the junction contained 9 bases not matched to a gene. The CDR3 spans 14 residues. CDR3 in amino acids: CASDPTSGGNEQFF. Written as DNA, the CDR3 is TGTGCCAGCGACCCGACTAGCGGTGGTAATGAGCAGTTCTTC.

This rearrangement joins TRBV30 to TRBJ1-1, with D uncertain. The V gene's germline CDR1 is GTSNPN and CDR2 SVGIG (reference sequence). Trimming shortened V by 0 bases and J by 7 bases, and 9 bases separated the two germline ends. This CDR3 is built from 12 residues. This CDR3 reads CAWSVYQLEAFF. The CDR3 DNA reads TGTGCCTGGAGTGTATACCAGCTTGAAGCTTTCTTT.

The chain joins TRBV12-5 to TRBJ1-1; TRBD1 is a possible D gene (6 bases). Germline values: CDR1 LGHNT, CDR2 FRNRAP. V was shortened by 0 bases and J by 5 bases, with 13 bases between the two germline ends. This CDR3 spans 15 amino acids. CDR3 DNA sequence: TGTGCTAGTGGTTTGGTACGGAGGGGGAGGACTGAAGCTTTCTTT. Protein: CASGLVRRGRTEAFF.

This clonotype was seen a handful of times. The rearrangement uses TRBV5-5 and TRBJ2-1; D is unresolved. This CDR3 is 14 amino acids long. Germline lookup yields CDR1 SGHKS and CDR2 YYEKEE (reference sequence). V was trimmed by 1 base and J by 6 bases, leaving 11 bases between them. CDR3 in DNA: TGTGCCAGCAGCTTGAGACAATACCCCAATGAGCAGTTCTTC. It codes for CASSLRQYPNEQFF.

This clonotype has a handful of counts. CDR3 region: CASSVAEAGSGDEQFF. CDR3 nucleotide sequence: TGTGCCAGCAGCGTAGCGGAAGCGGGGTCCGGAGATGAGCAGTTCTTC. This sequence joins TRBV9 and TRBJ2-1; 7 bases fit TRBD2. This CDR3 is built from 16 residues. With 0 bases clipped from V and 8 bases from J, the junction kept 11 bases outside the gene matches. CDR1 is SGDLS, CDR2 YYNGEE, per germline. The full variable domain, completed using reference TRBV9 and TRBJ2-1, is DSGVTQTPKHLITATGQRVTLRCSPRSGDLSVYWYQQSLDQGLQFLIQYYNGEERAKGNILERFSAQQFPDLHSELNLSSLELGDSALYFCASSVAEAGSGDEQFFGPGTRLTVL.

This clonotype has at least ten counts. This sequence joins TRBV27 and TRBJ2-7; maybe TRBD1 (5 bases). The CDR3 is 13 amino acids. The V end was cut by 5 bases, the J end by 7 bases, with 15 bases between. Germline V CDR1 and CDR2: MNHEY, SMNVEV (reference sequence). As DNA, the CDR3 is TGTGCCAGCAGTGAGATCCCTCAGGGAGAGCAGTACTTC. Translated, it gives CASSEIPQGEQYF.

To note about this clonotype: Germline is not matched at one junction end, which may reflect a read error. The rearrangement uses TRBV7-2 and TRBJ2-7; 12 nucleotides align to TRBD1. Germline-derived CDR1 and CDR2 are SGHTA and FQGNSA. CDR3 length: 16 amino acids. The CDR3 loop is CARSVRDRGLYYEQYF. CDR3 in DNA: TGTGCCCGCAGCGTCCGGGACAGGGGGCTCTACTACGAGCAGTACTTC.

Concerning this clonotype itself: It may be a read error: a sequence one base away is much more abundant. The chain carries TRBV7-9 and TRBJ2-5, with D hard to call. CDR3 length: 14 amino acids. Between the trimmed V and J ends, which lost 6 bases and 4 bases, there was a span of 15 bases. Germline V gives CDR1 SEHNR, CDR2 FQNEAQ (reference sequence). DNA for the CDR3: TGTGCCAGCAGGACCAACGCGGCAGGAGAGACCCAGTACTTC. Translated, it gives CASRTNAAGETQYF.

The chain combines TRBV2 with TRBJ2-1; 11 bases map to TRBD2. Germline-derived CDR1 and CDR2 are SNHLY and FYNNEI. The V and J ends lost 1 base and 2 bases, in that order; junction bases with no gene match: 13. The CDR3 is made up of 20 amino acids. CDR3 sequence reads: CASSEGRVAGGRKPYNEQFF. The CDR3 DNA is TGTGCCAGCAGTGAAGGGCGTGTAGCGGGGGGGAGAAAGCCCTACAATGAGCAGTTCTTC.

This clonotype was picked up many times. The chain carries TRBV6-5 and TRBJ2-5, with D hard to call. Per germline, CDR1 MNHEY and CDR2 SVGAGI. Trimming removed 6 bases at V and 5 bases at J, with 16 bases between. The CDR3 extends over 14 amino acids. The CDR3 loop is CASSPGRVRETQYF. CDR3 bases: TGTGCCAGCAGCCCAGGACGGGTCCGGGAGACCCAGTACTTC.

Turning to this clonotype: At one of its ends the junction is not consistent with the germline gene, which may arise from a read error. This chain links TRBV5-1 with TRBJ2-1; TRBD1 matches 8 bases. This CDR3 is 15 amino acids long. Germline assignment: CDR1 SGHRS and CDR2 YFSETQ. Written as DNA, the CDR3 is TGCGCCGGCAGCTTCACCGGGACAGGTAGCTCGGAGCAGTTCTTC. Its protein is CAGSFTGTGSSEQFF.

The rearrangement links TRBV6-6 to TRBJ2-7, with 7 bases identical to TRBD1. Looked up from germline, CDR1 is MNHNY and CDR2 is SVGAGI (reference sequence). V shed 6 bases and J 4 bases; nucleotides not matched to a gene: 6. This CDR3 is 13 amino acids long. The CDR3 region has the DNA TGTGCCAGCAGAACACAGGGGCAATACGAGCAGTACTTC. Amino acids: CASRTQGQYEQYF.

CDR3: CASSRNGGAGRGHEQFF. Here the CDR3 DNA reads TGCGCCAGCAGCCGAAACGGTGGAGCGGGGAGAGGCCATGAGCAGTTCTTC. The rearrangement joins TRBV4-1 to TRBJ2-1, with TRBD2 identical over 7 bases. This CDR3 is built from 17 residues. The V segment lost 4 bases and the J segment 8 bases; nucleotides outside the gene matches: 17. Germline CDR1 is MGHRA and CDR2 is YSYEKL.

A word on this clonotype: One end of the junction varies from germline; a read error may be responsible. The V and J genes are TRBV2 and TRBJ2-2, with D perhaps matching TRBD2 (5 bases). Germline V gene sequence: CDR1 SNHLY, CDR2 FYNNEI. The CDR3 length is 15 residues. CDR3 in amino acids: CASSERTGSAGERFF. CDR3 in DNA: TGTGCCAGCAGTGAAAGGACTGGGAGTGCCGGGGAGCGGTTTTTT.

The chain couples TRBV29-1 to TRBJ1-6; D uncertain. In germline, CDR1 is SQVTM, CDR2 ANQGSEA. V lost 5 bases and J 8 bases, leaving 19 bases between the germline ends. This CDR3 contains 15 residues. The DNA of the CDR3 is TGCAGCGTTACCTACCGTTTGGAAATTGATTCACCCCTCCACTTT. Translated, it gives CSVTYRLEIDSPLHF. Full variable domain (rest looked up from reference TRBV29-1 and TRBJ1-6): SAVISQKPSRDICQRGTSLTIQCQVDSQVTMMFWYRQQPGQSLTLIATANQGSEATYESGFVIDKFPISRPNLTFSTLTVSNMSPEDSSIYLCSVTYRLEIDSPLHFGNGTRLTVT.

This clonotype turned up a few times. This sequence joins TRBV5-1 and TRBJ2-7, with 7 bases aligning to TRBD2. The CDR3 spans 13 residues. The V segment lost 3 bases and the J segment 5 bases; nucleotides outside the gene matches: 5. CDR1 and CDR2 from the germline V gene are SGHRS and YFSETQ. The CDR3 nucleotides read TGCGCCAGCAGCTACCTGGGGGGGGACGAGCAGTACTTC. Its protein product is CASSYLGGDEQYF.

This clonotype has at least ten counts. This chain joins TRBV12-3 or TRBV12-4 and TRBJ1-5; TRBD1 matches at 10 bases. V lost 6 bases, J lost 6 bases, and 8 bases stayed unmatched. The CDR3 is made up of 15 amino acids. The CDR3 sequence is CASSRDRGRGQPQHF. CDR3 in DNA: TGTGCCAGCAGCCGGGACAGGGGCCGCGGTCAGCCCCAGCATTTT.

This clonotype turned up a few times. The chain couples TRBV20-1 to TRBJ2-5; 12 nucleotides line up with TRBD2. The CDR3 covers 15 residues. From germline, CDR1 is DFQATT and CDR2 SNEGSKA (reference sequence). V shed 0 bases and J 5 bases; nucleotides not matched to a gene: 4. CDR3 DNA sequence: TGCAGTGCTAGAGATCGGCTAGCGGGAGGGGAGACCCAGTACTTC. Its protein is CSARDRLAGGETQYF.

The chain has TRBV4-3 and TRBJ1-2; TRBD1 is a possible D gene (6 bases). V was pared by 6 bases and J by 4 bases, with 12 bases between. The germline CDR1 and CDR2 sequences are LGHNA and YSLEER. This CDR3 region has 13 residues. In nucleotides, the CDR3 is TGCGCCAGCAGTCCTAAGACAGGCTATGGCTACACCTTC. Protein product: CASSPKTGYGYTF.